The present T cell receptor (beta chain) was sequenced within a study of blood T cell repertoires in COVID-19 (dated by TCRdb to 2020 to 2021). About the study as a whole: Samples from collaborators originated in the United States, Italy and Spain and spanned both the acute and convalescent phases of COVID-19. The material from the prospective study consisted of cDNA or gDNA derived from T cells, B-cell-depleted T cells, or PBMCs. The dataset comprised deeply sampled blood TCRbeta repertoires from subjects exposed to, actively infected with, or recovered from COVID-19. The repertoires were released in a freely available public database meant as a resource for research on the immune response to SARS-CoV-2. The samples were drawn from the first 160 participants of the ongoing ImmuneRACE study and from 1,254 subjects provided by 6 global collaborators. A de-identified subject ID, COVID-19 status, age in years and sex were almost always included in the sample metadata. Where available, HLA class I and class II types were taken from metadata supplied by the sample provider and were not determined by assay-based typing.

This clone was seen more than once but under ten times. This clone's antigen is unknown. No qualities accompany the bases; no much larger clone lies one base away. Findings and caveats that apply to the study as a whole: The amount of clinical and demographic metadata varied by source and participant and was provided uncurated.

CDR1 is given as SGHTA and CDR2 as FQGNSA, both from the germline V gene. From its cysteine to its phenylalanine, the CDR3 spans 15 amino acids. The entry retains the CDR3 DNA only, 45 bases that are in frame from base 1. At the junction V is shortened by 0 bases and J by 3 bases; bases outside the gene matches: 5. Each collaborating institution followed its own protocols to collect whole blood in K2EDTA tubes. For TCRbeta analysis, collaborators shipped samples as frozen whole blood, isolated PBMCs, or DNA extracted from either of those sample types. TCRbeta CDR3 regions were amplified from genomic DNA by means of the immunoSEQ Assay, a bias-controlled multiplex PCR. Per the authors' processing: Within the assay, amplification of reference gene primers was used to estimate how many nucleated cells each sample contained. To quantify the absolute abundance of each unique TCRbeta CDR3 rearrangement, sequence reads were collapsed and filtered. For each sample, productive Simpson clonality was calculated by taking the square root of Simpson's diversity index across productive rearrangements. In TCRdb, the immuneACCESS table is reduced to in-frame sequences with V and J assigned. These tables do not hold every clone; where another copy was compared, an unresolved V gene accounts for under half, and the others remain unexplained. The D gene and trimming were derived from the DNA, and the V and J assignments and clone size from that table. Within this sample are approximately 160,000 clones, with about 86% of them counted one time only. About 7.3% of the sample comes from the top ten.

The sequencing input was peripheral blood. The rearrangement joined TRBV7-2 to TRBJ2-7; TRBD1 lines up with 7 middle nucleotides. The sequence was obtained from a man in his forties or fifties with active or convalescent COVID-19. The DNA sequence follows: TGTGCCAGCAGCTTAGCGTTGGGACAGCACTACGAGCAGTACTTC. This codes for CASSLALGQHYEQYF.